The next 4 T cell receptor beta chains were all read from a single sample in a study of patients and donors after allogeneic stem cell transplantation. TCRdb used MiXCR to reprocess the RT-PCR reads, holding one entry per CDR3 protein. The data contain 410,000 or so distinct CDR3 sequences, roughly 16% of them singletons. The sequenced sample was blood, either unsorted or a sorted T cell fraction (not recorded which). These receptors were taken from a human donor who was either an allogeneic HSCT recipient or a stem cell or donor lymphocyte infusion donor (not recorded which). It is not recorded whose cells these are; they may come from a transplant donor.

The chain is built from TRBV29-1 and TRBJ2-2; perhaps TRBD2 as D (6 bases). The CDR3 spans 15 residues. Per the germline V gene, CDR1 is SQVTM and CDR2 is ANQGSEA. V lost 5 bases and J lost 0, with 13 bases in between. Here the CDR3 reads CSVQVLATNTGELFF. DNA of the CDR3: TGCAGCGTTCAGGTTCTAGCGACGAACACCGGGGAGCTGTTTTTT.

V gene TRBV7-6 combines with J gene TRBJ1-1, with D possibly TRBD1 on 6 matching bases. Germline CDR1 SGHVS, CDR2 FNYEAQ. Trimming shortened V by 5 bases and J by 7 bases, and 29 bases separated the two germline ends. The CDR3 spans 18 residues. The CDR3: CASSLSFNRGGYDGEAFF. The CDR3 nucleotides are TGTGCCAGCAGCCTTAGTTTTAATCGAGGGGGTTACGACGGTGAAGCTTTCTTT.

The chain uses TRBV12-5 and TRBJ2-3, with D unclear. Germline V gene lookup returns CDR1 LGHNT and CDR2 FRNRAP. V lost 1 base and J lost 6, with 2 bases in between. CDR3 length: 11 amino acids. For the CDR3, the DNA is TGTGCTAGTGGTTTGGAGGATACGCAGTATTTT. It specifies CASGLEDTQYF. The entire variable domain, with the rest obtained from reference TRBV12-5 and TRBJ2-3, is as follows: DARVTQTPRHKVTEMGQEVTMRCQPILGHNTVFWYRQTMMQGLELLAYFRNRAPLDDSGMPKDRFSAEMPDATLATLKIQPSEPRDSAVYFCASGLEDTQYFGPGTRLTVL.

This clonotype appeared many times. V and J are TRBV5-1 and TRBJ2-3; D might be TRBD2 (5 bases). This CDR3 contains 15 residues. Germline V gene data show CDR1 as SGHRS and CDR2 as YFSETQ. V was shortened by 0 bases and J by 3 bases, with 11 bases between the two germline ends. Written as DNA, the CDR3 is TGCGCCAGCAGCTTGGCTAAGGGCGGGACAGATACGCAGTATTTT. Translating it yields CASSLAKGGTDTQYF.